The entry below gives a single T cell receptor (beta chain) sequence along with its context. Methods used by the authors: By means of reference gene primer amplification, nucleated cell counts were estimated. Sequenced by immunoSEQ multiplex PCR; TCRdb stores in-frame clones only, minus some. V and J calls and clone size are given by that table; D and trimming were obtained from the DNA. This sample carries just over 650,000 clones, about 87% of them seen once, and the ten largest clones take 0.2% to 0.3%. This entry comes from a study of blood T cell repertoires in COVID-19. Study information: Sites in the United States, Italy and Spain provided acute and convalescent COVID-19 samples. PBMCs, B-cell-depleted T cells, or T cells provided the cDNA or gDNA that made up the material.

The germline gives CDR1 GTSNPN, CDR2 SVGIG (reference sequence). The ends were cut back, 1 base at V and 8 bases at J, with 11 bases in the middle. The CDR3 length is 12 residues. This rearrangement joins TRBV30 to TRBJ1-1, with D maybe TRBD1 (5 bases). This receptor was identified in a woman under 30 with acute or convalescent COVID-19. Sequencing input: peripheral blood. In DNA form, the CDR3 reads TGTGCCTGGAGTGGCACGGGGGTCGAAGCTTTCTTT. Encoded protein: CAWSGTGVEAFF.